This record looks at one T cell receptor (beta chain) sequence and its context. Nominally healthy donors were sampled, though unrecorded immune exposures were likely. These data come from a study of cytomegalovirus exposure and HLA in healthy donors. Turning to the study itself: HLA-typed donors contributed some 83 million unique TCRs, which were held in an early data release.

The CDR3 covers 12 residues. V was trimmed by 8 bases and J by 10 bases, leaving 17 bases between them. Germline CDR1 GTSNPN, CDR2 SVGIG (reference sequence). The study ran its PCR with 60 Vbeta and 13 Jbeta primers. Sequenced by immunoSEQ multiplex PCR; TCRdb stores in-frame clones only, minus some. The repertoire consists of about 220,000 clones, with roughly 82% occurring once and the leading ten covering 5.5% to 7.5%. Sequencing used PBMCs. This chain joins TRBV30 and TRBJ1-4; no firm D call. The receptor's source is a man in his forties in good health and CMV-seropositive. The CDR3 bases are TGTGCCGGGCACCTTAGTTTAGTAAAACTGTTTTTT. Its translation is CAGHLSLVKLFF. Combining the CDR3 with reference TRBV30 and TRBJ1-4 gives the whole variable domain SQTIHQWPATLVQPVGSPLSLECTVEGTSNPNLYWYRQAAGRGLQLLFYSVGIGQISSEVPQNLSASRPQDRQFILSSKKLLLSDSGFYLCAGHLSLVKLFFGSGTQLSVL.